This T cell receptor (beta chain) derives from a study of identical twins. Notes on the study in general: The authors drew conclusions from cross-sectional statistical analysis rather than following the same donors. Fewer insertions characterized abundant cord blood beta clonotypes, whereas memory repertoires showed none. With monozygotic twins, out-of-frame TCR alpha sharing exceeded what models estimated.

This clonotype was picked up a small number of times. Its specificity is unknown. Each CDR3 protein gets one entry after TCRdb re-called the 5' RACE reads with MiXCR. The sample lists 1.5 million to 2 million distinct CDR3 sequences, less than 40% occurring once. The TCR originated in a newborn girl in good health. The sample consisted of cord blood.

DNA of the CDR3: TGTGCCAGCAGACCGGGACTAGCGGAGACCCAGTACTTC. This sequence encodes CASRPGLAETQYF. This chain uses TRBV2 with TRBJ2-5; 10 nucleotides line up with TRBD2. Losses at the gene ends were 6 bases for V and 5 bases for J; bases not matched to a gene: 3. The CDR3 has 13 residues. In germline, CDR1 is SNHLY, CDR2 FYNNEI.